This entry is about one T cell receptor beta chain. This clone's antigen is unknown. No qualities accompany the bases; no much larger clone lies one base away. The data originate from a study of blood T cell repertoires in COVID-19 (TCRdb year 2020). Regarding the complete study: The collaborator samples originated in the United States, Italy and Spain and spanned the acute and convalescent phases of COVID-19. The sample metadata nearly always contained a de-identified subject ID, COVID-19 status, age in years and sex. A freely available public database, intended as a resource for researchers studying the immune response to SARS-CoV-2, is where the repertoires were released. Where available, HLA class I and class II types were taken from metadata supplied by the sample provider and were not determined by assay-based typing. Subjects who had been exposed to COVID-19, were actively infected with it, or had recovered from it provided the deeply sampled blood TCRbeta repertoires that made up the dataset. The prospective study material was composed of cDNA or gDNA derived from T cells, B-cell-depleted T cells, or PBMCs. Samples came from the ongoing ImmuneRACE study (first 160 participants) plus 1,254 subjects from 6 global collaborators. Broader findings and caveats from the paper: How much clinical and demographic metadata was included differed by source and by participant, and the metadata was provided uncurated.

CDR1 and CDR2, per the germline V gene, are SGHTS and YDEGEE. V is pared back by 2 bases and J by 1 base, with 9 bases lying between the germline termini. The CDR3 contains 14 residues, cysteine and phenylalanine counted. The entry retains the CDR3 DNA only, 42 bases that are in frame from base 1. TCRbeta CDR3 regions were amplified from genomic DNA by means of the immunoSEQ Assay, a bias-controlled multiplex PCR. In the authors' own workflow: Within the assay, amplification of reference gene primers was used to estimate how many nucleated cells each sample contained. Sequence reads were collapsed and filtered to measure the absolute abundance of every unique TCRbeta CDR3 rearrangement. For each sample, productive Simpson clonality was calculated as the square root of Simpson's diversity index over productive rearrangements. TCRdb stores this immuneACCESS table with in-frame sequences only. Part of the clones is absent; in the studies checked, under half of the shortfall reflects unresolved V genes, and no reason is known for the rest. V and J calls and clone size are copied from that table; D and trimming were computed from the DNA. Present in this sample are 250,000 or so clones, 83% of which were seen just once. The biggest ten clones account for roughly 5% of the sample.

Each collaborating institution followed its own protocols to collect whole blood in K2EDTA tubes. For TCRbeta analysis, collaborators shipped samples as frozen whole blood, isolated PBMCs, or DNA extracted from either of those sample types. The chain employs TRBV5-8 and TRBJ2-5, and possibly TRBD1, on 5 matching bases. What was sequenced was peripheral blood. The TCR was taken from a human donor in a cohort sampled during active COVID-19. The DNA sequence reads TGTGCCAGCAGCTTACAGGCGCCCCAAGAGACCCAGTACTTC. Its translation is CASSLQAPQETQYF.